Following are 22 T cell receptor beta chains from one sample sequenced in a study of T cells in Graves' hyperthyroidism and ophthalmopathy. Amplified TCR beta CDR3 regions came from RNA transcripts. First-round RT-PCR targeting the TCR CDR3 was performed with the HTBI primer set. Each CDR3 protein is one row after TCRdb ran MiXCR on the multiplex PCR reads. Found here are some 700,000 distinct CDR3 sequences, 15% to 20% of them singletons; the top ten hold about a sixth. Sequenced input: blood. The origin of the receptors is a man aged 50 or older with Graves' hyperthyroidism.

There are many counts of this clonotype. V usage is TRBV20-1 and J usage is TRBJ1-2, with D unresolved. Trimming took off 1 base at V and 8 bases at J, with 8 bases between the two ends. Germline V gene sequence: CDR1 DFQATT, CDR2 SNEGSKA (reference sequence). The CDR3 has 11 residues. The CDR3 loop is CSARVGNGYTF. The DNA of the CDR3 is TGCAGTGCTAGAGTAGGGAACGGCTACACCTTC.

The sample holds many counts of this clonotype. V is TRBV7-2 and J is TRBJ2-3, with D unclear. Germline CDR1 and CDR2: SGHTA and FQGNSA. The CDR3 runs to 14 residues. The V end lost 2 bases, the J end lost 6 bases, and 12 bases lay between the germline ends. The DNA of the CDR3 is TGTGCCAGCAGCTTATCTTGGGGAAAGGATACGCAGTATTTT. It translates to CASSLSWGKDTQYF.

This clonotype has a count of ten or more. The chain couples TRBV28 to TRBJ1-5; 11 bases are a match to TRBD1. CDR3 length: 18 amino acids. The J segment lost 0 bases and the V segment lost 5 bases, leaving 9 bases of the junction unmatched. Germline-derived CDR1 and CDR2 are MDHEN and SYDVKM. The CDR3 protein is CASSPVRGTGGSNQPQHF. CDR3 in DNA: TGTGCCAGCAGTCCGGTCCGCGGGACAGGGGGTAGCAATCAGCCCCAGCATTTT.

The chain combines TRBV27 with TRBJ2-7; 13 positions match TRBD2. Trimming took 5 bases from V and 2 from J; bases not matched to a gene: 6. Germline CDR1 and CDR2: MNHEY and SMNVEV (reference sequence). The CDR3 sequence is 16 residues long. The chain's CDR3 is CASSTTSGRVPYEQYF. CDR3 bases: TGTGCCAGCAGTACCACTAGCGGGAGGGTCCCCTACGAGCAGTACTTC.

Regarding this clonotype: An end of the junction does not agree with germline; a read error may underlie this. This chain joins TRBV24-1 and TRBJ2-2; D tentatively reads TRBD1 or TRBD2 (5 bases each). The length of the CDR3 is 16 residues. CDR1 and CDR2 (germline): KGHDR, SFDVKD. CDR3 bases: TGTGCCACCAGTGATTCTACAGGACCCAACACCGGGGAGCTGTCTTTT. This gives the protein CATSDSTGPNTGELSF.

This clonotype has a count of ten or more. This rearrangement joins TRBV6-1 to TRBJ2-7; D unresolved. Germline values: CDR1 MNHNS, CDR2 SASEGT. The CDR3 is made up of 13 amino acids. V gave up 5 bases and J gave up 3 bases, with 11 bases separating them. The CDR3 protein is CASSSEKGYEQYF. The CDR3 nucleotides read TGTGCCAGCAGTTCGGAGAAGGGCTACGAGCAGTACTTC.

This clonotype was seen only a few times. The rearrangement links TRBV2 to TRBJ1-5; D remains unclear. From germline, CDR1 is SNHLY and CDR2 FYNNEI. Deletions cut 7 bases from V and 2 bases from J, with 12 bases between. This CDR3 region has 14 residues. This CDR3 is CASTDEGGNQPQHF. The CDR3 DNA reads as TGTGCCAGCACGGACGAAGGAGGCAATCAGCCCCAGCATTTT.

This clonotype was detected many times. The genes are TRBV3-1 and TRBJ1-5, with D unclear. CDR1 and CDR2 from the germline V gene are LGHDT and YNNKEL (reference sequence). V gave up 3 bases and J gave up 0 bases, with 6 bases separating them. The CDR3 is 14 amino acids. CDR3 bases: TGTGCCAGCAGCCAGGGGTATAGCAATCAGCCCCAGCATTTT. It translates to CASSQGYSNQPQHF.

This clonotype was counted between two and nine times. This chain joins TRBV2 and TRBJ2-2; weak D call: TRBD2 (5 bases). V shed 2 bases and J shed 6 bases, with 10 bases lying between them. The germline V gene has CDR1 SNHLY and CDR2 FYNNEI. The CDR3 has 14 amino acids. The CDR3 spells CASSETGIAGELFF. CDR3 coding DNA: TGTGCCAGCAGTGAAACGGGGATCGCCGGGGAGCTGTTTTTT.

This clonotype turned up a few times. V gene TRBV19 combines with J gene TRBJ2-1, with TRBD1 as a possible D gene (7 bases). Trimming took off 10 bases at V and 0 bases at J, with 22 bases between the two ends. The CDR3 is 17 residues long. Germline values: CDR1 LNHDA, CDR2 SQIVND (reference sequence). The CDR3 sequence: CAIAPRGTYSSYNEQFF. CDR3 DNA sequence: TGTGCCATAGCACCCAGGGGGACTTATAGCTCCTACAATGAGCAGTTCTTC. The full variable domain, completed using reference TRBV19 and TRBJ2-1, is DGGITQSPKYLFRKEGQNVTLSCEQNLNHDAMYWYRQDPGQGLRLIYYSQIVNDFQKGDIAEGYSVSREKKESFPLTVTSAQKNPTAFYLCAIAPRGTYSSYNEQFFGPGTRLTVL.

A word on this clonotype: A read error may explain this, as a much larger clone is one base away. V and J are TRBV2 and TRBJ1-5, with D unresolved. The CDR3 totals 14 residues. Germline CDR1 reads SNHLY; CDR2 reads FYNNEI. The CDR3 coding sequence is TGTGCCAGCAGTGTTAAACTAGGGAATCGGCCCCAGCATTTT. Translated: CASSVKLGNRPQHF.

This clonotype was seen more than once but under ten times. The chain links TRBV5-5 to TRBJ1-5, with 7 bases fitting TRBD1. Per germline, CDR1 SGHKS and CDR2 YYEKEE (reference sequence). J lost 0 bases, V lost 4 bases, and 7 bases had no gene match. The CDR3 covers 16 residues. CDR3 amino acids: CASSHTGDYSNQPQHF. DNA of the CDR3: TGTGCCAGCAGCCACACAGGGGACTATAGCAATCAGCCCCAGCATTTT.

V and J are TRBV7-9 and TRBJ2-1; D possibly corresponds to TRBD2 (7 bases). Germline CDR1 SEHNR, CDR2 FQNEAQ (reference sequence). Trimming cost V 3 bases and J 0 bases, with 12 bases left between them. This CDR3 is built from 16 residues. The CDR3 loop reads CASSLGGRGSYNEQFF. For the CDR3, the DNA is TGTGCCAGCAGCTTGGGGGGGCGGGGCTCCTACAATGAGCAGTTCTTC.

This clonotype appeared many times. The rearrangement uses TRBV3-1 and TRBJ1-1; 9 positions match TRBD1. The CDR3 is 16 amino acids. Looked up from germline, CDR1 is LGHDT and CDR2 is YNNKEL (reference sequence). V dropped 3 bases and J dropped 2; count of bases not matched to a gene: 7. The CDR3 is CASSHPRTGVNTEAFF. The CDR3 DNA sequence: TGTGCCAGCAGCCACCCTCGGACAGGGGTTAACACTGAAGCTTTCTTT.

V usage is TRBV28 and J usage is TRBJ2-1; D perhaps matches TRBD2 (5 bases). The CDR3 has 17 amino acids. V was pared by 4 bases and J by 8 bases, with 24 bases between. Germline V gene sequence: CDR1 MDHEN, CDR2 SYDVKM. DNA of the CDR3: TGTGCCAGCAGTTCCCGGAGGCTAGCCACTTTCGGCGATGAGCAGTTCTTC. Its translation is CASSSRRLATFGDEQFF.

With regard to this clonotype: Given a much more abundant clone one base away, this may be a read error. The chain combines TRBV6-2 or TRBV6-3 with TRBJ1-1, with D possibly being TRBD1 (5 bases). The germline V gene encodes CDR1 MNHEY and CDR2 SVGEGT. This CDR3 spans 13 amino acids. As DNA, the CDR3 is TGTGCCAGCAGTCCCCGCAGGGTGACTGAAACTTTCTTT. As protein: CASSPRRVTETFF.

This chain uses TRBV27 with TRBJ2-7; D is unresolved. Per the germline V gene, CDR1 is MNHEY and CDR2 is SMNVEV (reference sequence). The V gene lost 6 bases and the J gene lost 7 bases, with 19 bases spanning the gap. The CDR3 is 14 residues long. CDR3 loop: CASSSRGPPGEQYF. CDR3 DNA: TGTGCCAGCAGCTCCCGAGGCCCCCCTGGGGAGCAGTACTTC.

In this sample, this clonotype turned up many times. The chain couples TRBV6-5 to TRBJ2-5; 8 positions agree with TRBD2. V lost 2 bases, J lost 5 bases, and 7 bases stayed unmatched. CDR3 length equals 15 residues. Germline-derived CDR1 and CDR2 are MNHEY and SVGAGI. CDR3 region: CASSYGGSGGETQYF. CDR3 sequence (DNA): TGTGCCAGCAGTTACGGAGGGAGCGGGGGTGAGACCCAGTACTTC.

A few counts support this clonotype. The chain recombines TRBV28 with TRBJ2-1, with TRBD2 matching 14 bases. The V and J ends lost 5 bases and 4 bases, in that order; junction bases with no gene match: 4. The CDR3 is made up of 16 amino acids. Germline assignment: CDR1 MDHEN and CDR2 SYDVKM. CDR3 protein: CASSPRLAGGYNEQFF. Written as DNA, the CDR3 is TGTGCCAGCAGTCCCAGACTAGCGGGAGGGTACAATGAGCAGTTCTTC. The whole variable domain, remainder taken from reference TRBV28 and TRBJ2-1, is DVKVTQSSRYLVKRTGEKVFLECVQDMDHENMFWYRQDPGLGLRLIYFSYDVKMKEKGDIPEGYSVSREKKERFSLILESASTNQTSMYLCASSPRLAGGYNEQFFGPGTRLTVL.

This clonotype was observed many times. CDR3: CASSAQEYSNQPQHF. DNA of the CDR3: TGTGCCAGCAGTGCTCAGGAGTATAGCAATCAGCCCCAGCATTTT. V is TRBV6-1 and J is TRBJ1-5; D gene uncertain. The CDR3 consists of 15 residues. Trimming pared 4 bases from V and 0 bases from J, leaving 10 bases between. Germline-derived CDR1 and CDR2 are MNHNS and SASEGT.

The chain joins TRBV5-1 to TRBJ1-2, with 12 bases identical to TRBD1. With 3 bases clipped from V and 7 bases from J, the junction kept 13 bases outside the gene matches. Germline assignment: CDR1 SGHRS and CDR2 YFSETQ. The CDR3 spans 17 residues. CDR3 bases: TGCGCCAGCAGCTCGGATCCGGGGACAGGGGGCGTAAGTGGCTACACCTTC. Residues: CASSSDPGTGGVSGYTF.

This sequence joins TRBV28 and TRBJ2-7, with 8 bases lining up with TRBD1. V lost 7 bases to trimming and J lost 1 base; unmatched junction nucleotides: 3. Germline loops: CDR1 MDHEN, CDR2 SYDVKM. This CDR3 comprises 13 residues. CDR3 in amino acids: CASKDRGSYEQYF. CDR3 in DNA: TGTGCCAGCAAAGACAGGGGTTCCTACGAGCAGTACTTC.